This T cell receptor beta chain was sequenced in a study of cytomegalovirus exposure and HLA in healthy donors. On the study more broadly: The use of the same platform for the 95 to 150 validation repertoires and the 666 first-cohort repertoires was reported by a later analysis. Whole-study findings and limits: Reports showed the classifier diagnosing cytomegalovirus status with high specificity and sensitivity. Many donors carried some public TCRs, although rarity characterized most TCR sequences.

From the approximately 120-subject validation cohort, which was separate from the roughly 620-subject first cohort, the donors were drawn. The V gene's germline CDR1 is MNHEY and CDR2 SMNVEV (reference sequence). The CDR3 loop spans 14 amino acids. Trimming took 2 bases from V and 2 from J, leaving 9 bases between them. The repertoire was sequenced with immunoSEQ multiplex PCR; TCRdb's copy has only in-frame clones and lacks some. The sample lists 110,000 or so clones, less than 90% occurring once. Of note for this clone: Its antigen is as yet unknown.

Sample: PBMCs. The chain links TRBV27 to TRBJ1-1; D not certain. The clonotype originates from a man aged 18-30 years in good health and CMV-seropositive. CDR3 DNA sequence: TGTGCCAGCAGTTTAGGTCAGGTAAACACTGAAGCTTTCTTT. As protein: CASSLGQVNTEAFF.